The present T cell receptor beta chain was sequenced within a study of blood T cell repertoires in COVID-19. Study context: Sites across the United States, Italy and Spain contributed samples from acute and convalescent COVID-19. The analysed material was cDNA or gDNA that came from T cells, B-cell-depleted T cells, or PBMCs.

In the original analysis: Amplification of reference gene primers was used by the study to estimate nucleated cell counts. This table comes from immunoSEQ multiplex PCR, and its TCRdb copy is limited to in-frame clones, with some not included. That table furnishes V, J and clone size, whereas the DNA furnished D and trimming. The sample records fewer than 85,000 clones, 90% being singletons. The CDR3 sequence is 10 residues long. Germline V gene sequence: CDR1 MNHEY, CDR2 SMNVEV (reference sequence). The gene calls are TRBV27 and TRBJ1-5, with D hard to call. This TCR was sampled from a woman aged 45 to 65 in a cohort sampled during active COVID-19. The specimen was peripheral blood. The CDR3 DNA follows: TGTGCTGTCGGCAATCAGCCCCAGCATTTT. Translated: CAVGNQPQHF.